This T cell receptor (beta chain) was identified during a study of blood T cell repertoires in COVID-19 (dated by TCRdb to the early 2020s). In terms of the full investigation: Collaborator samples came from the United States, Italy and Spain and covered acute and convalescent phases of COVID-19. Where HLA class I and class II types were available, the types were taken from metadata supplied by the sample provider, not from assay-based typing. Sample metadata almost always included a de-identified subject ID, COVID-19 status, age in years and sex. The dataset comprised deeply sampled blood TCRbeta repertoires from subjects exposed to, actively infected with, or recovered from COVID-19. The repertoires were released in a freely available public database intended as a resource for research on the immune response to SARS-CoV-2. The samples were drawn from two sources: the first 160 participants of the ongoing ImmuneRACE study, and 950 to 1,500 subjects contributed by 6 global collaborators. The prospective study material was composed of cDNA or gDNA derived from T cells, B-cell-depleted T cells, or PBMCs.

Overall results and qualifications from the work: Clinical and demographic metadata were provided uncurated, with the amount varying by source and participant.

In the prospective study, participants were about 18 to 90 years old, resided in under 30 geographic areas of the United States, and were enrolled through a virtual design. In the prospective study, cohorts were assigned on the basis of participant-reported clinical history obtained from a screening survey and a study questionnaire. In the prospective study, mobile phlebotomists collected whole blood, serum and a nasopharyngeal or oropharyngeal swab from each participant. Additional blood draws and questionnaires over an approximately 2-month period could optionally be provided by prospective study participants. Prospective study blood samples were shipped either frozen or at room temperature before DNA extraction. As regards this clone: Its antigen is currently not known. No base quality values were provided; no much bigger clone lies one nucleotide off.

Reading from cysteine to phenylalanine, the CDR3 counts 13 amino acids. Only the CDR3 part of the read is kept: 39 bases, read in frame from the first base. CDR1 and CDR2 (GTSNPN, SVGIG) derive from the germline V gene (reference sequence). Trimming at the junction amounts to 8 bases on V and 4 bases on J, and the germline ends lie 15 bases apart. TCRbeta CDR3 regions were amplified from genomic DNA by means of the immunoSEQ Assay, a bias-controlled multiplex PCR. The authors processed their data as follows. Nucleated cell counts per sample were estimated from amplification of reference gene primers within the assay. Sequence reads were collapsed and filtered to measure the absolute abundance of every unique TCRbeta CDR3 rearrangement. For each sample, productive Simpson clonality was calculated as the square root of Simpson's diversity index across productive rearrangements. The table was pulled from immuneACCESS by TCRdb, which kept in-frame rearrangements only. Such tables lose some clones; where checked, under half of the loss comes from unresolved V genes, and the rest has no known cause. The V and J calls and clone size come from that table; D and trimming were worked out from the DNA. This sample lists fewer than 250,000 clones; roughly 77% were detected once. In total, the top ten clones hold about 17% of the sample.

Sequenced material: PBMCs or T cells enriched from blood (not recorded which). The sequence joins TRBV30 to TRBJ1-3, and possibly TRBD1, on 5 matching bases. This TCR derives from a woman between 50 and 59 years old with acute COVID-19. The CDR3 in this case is CARLGQTGNTIYF. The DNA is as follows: TGTGCCCGCCTCGGACAAACGGGAAACACCATATATTTT.